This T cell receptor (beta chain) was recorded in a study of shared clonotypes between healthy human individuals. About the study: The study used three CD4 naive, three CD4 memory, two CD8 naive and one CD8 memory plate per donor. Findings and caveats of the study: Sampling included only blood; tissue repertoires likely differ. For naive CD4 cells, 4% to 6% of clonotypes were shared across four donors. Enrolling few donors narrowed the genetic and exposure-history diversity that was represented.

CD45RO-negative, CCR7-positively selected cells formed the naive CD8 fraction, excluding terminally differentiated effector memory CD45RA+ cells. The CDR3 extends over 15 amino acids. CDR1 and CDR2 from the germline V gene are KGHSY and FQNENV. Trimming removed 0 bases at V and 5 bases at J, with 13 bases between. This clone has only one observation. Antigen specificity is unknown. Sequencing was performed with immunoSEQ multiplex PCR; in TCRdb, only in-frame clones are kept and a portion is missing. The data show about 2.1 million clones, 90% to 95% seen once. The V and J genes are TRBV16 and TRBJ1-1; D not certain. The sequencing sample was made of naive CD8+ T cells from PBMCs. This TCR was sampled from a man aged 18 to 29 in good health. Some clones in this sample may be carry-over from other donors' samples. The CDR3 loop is CASSQSMAAETEAFF. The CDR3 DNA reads TGTGCCAGCAGCCAATCGATGGCAGCCGAAACTGAAGCTTTCTTT. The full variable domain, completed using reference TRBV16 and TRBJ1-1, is GEEVAQTPKHLVRGEGQKAKLYCAPIKGHSYVFWYQQVLKNEFKFLISFQNENVFDETGMPKERFSAKCLPNSPCSLEIQATKLEDSAVYFCASSQSMAAETEAFFGQGTRLTVV.